The present TCR beta chain was sequenced within a study of T cell responses to AZD1222 COVID-19 vaccine. A word on this clone: Its specificity is unknown.

Assay used: immunoSEQ multiplex PCR; TCRdb lists only in-frame clones, some missing. Of about 55,000 clones in the sample, around 90% were seen once. Study-level findings and limits: Sampling captured repertoires only after the peak T cell response. The donor cohort was predominantly white British with a female majority, and clonal diversity may have been underestimated. Baseline seropositives among AZD1222 recipients totaled only five or six. Breadth and depth of Spike-specific TCRs rose after two AZD1222 doses.

Germline CDR1 reads SGHTA; CDR2 reads FQGNSA. CDR3 length: 11 amino acids. V lost 6 bases to trimming and J lost 4 bases, with 6 bases between them. The input for sequencing was peripheral blood, taken on day 0 of AZD1222 vaccination. The sequence was collected from an adult in good health. This sequence joins TRBV7-2 and TRBJ2-5; D gene ambiguous. The CDR3, as DNA: TGTGCCAGCAGGATAGGAGAGACCCAGTACTTC. It is translated as CASRIGETQYF.